This TCR beta chain was observed in a study of T-cell memory formation after mild COVID-19. J gave up 2 bases and V 3 bases, and 15 bases lay outside the gene matches. Germline assignment: CDR1 LGHNA and CDR2 YSLEER. The CDR3 length is 19 residues. Study observations and caveats: Clones that got smaller from day 15 to 85 had even CD4/CD8, while clones growing later tipped toward CD4+. Certain responding clones were present in pre-infection memory, suggesting participation of cross-reactive memory. Second-wave clones that peaked on day 37 lacked confirmed SARS-CoV-2 specificity.

Constant-segment primers served in 5'RACE that generated TCR alpha and TCR beta cDNA libraries bearing sample barcodes and UMIs. TCRdb reprocessed the 5' RACE reads with MiXCR, giving one entry per CDR3 protein. The sample lists about 150,000 distinct CDR3 sequences, about 14% occurring once. In this sample, this clonotype turned up a few times. The antigen remains unidentified. This receptor was obtained from an adult woman who had mild COVID-19 (a few samples of this study predate the infection). Cell type and time point are not known. The sequenced material came from PBMCs or a T cell subset sorted from them (not recorded which). The chain has TRBV4-3 and TRBJ2-5, with 10 bases lining up with TRBD2. The CDR3 nucleotides read TGCGCCAGCAGCCAGCACCCCAGGGGCCTAGCGGGAGTTCAAGAGACCCAGTACTTC. Protein product: CASSQHPRGLAGVQETQYF.